The clone carrying this T cell receptor beta chain occurred a few times. The sample is drawn from a study of T cells in Graves' hyperthyroidism and ophthalmopathy. Patients aged 18 to 65 with hyperthyroidism were newly diagnosed, with duration under 2 months. RNA transcripts gave rise to amplified TCR beta CDR3 regions. TCR CDR3 underwent first-round RT-PCR with the HTBI primer set. TCRdb redid the calling of the multiplex PCR reads with MiXCR, one entry per CDR3 protein. Of some 210,000 distinct CDR3 sequences in the sample, 17% are singletons; the top ten hold around 52%. Germline V gene sequence: CDR1 GTSNPN, CDR2 SVGIG (reference sequence). The CDR3 is made up of 11 amino acids. V was shortened by 0 bases and J by 5 bases, with 4 bases between the two germline ends.

Sample: blood. The chain has TRBV30 and TRBJ2-5; D is undetermined. This sequence originates from a man in his fifties or sixties with Graves' hyperthyroidism. The CDR3 sequence is CAWSVPETQYF. The CDR3 DNA follows: TGTGCCTGGAGTGTACCGGAGACCCAGTACTTC. The whole variable domain, remainder taken from reference TRBV30 and TRBJ2-5, is SQTIHQWPATLVQPVGSPLSLECTVEGTSNPNLYWYRQAAGRGLQLLFYSVGIGQISSEVPQNLSASRPQDRQFILSSKKLLLSDSGFYLCAWSVPETQYFGPGTRLLVL.